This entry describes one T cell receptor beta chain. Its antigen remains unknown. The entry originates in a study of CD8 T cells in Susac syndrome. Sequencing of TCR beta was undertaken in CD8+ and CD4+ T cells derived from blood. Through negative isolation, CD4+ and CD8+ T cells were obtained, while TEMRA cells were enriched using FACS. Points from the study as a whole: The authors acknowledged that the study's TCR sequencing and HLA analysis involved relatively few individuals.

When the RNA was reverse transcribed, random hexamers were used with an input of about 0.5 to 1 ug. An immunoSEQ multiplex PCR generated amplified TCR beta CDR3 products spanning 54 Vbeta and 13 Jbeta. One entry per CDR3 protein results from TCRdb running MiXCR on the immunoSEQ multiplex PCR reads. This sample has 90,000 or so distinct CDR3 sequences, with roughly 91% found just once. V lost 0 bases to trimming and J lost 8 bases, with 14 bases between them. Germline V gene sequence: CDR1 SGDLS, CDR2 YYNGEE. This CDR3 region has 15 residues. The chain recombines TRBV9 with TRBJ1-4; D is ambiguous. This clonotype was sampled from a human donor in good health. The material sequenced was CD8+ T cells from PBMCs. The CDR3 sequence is CASSVADNWREKLFF. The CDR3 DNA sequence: TGTGCCAGCAGCGTAGCTGACAACTGGAGAGAAAAACTGTTTTTT.